The rows below give T cell receptor beta chains drawn from one sample of a study of post-analysis software for immune sequencing data. TCRdb recomputed calls from the PCR reads with MiXCR, one row per CDR3 protein. The table records roughly 650,000 distinct CDR3 sequences, approximately 60% of them present only once. The specimen sequenced was blood. All receptors derive from a girl aged 2 to 9 with multiple sclerosis. The CDR3 runs from the conserved cysteine through the conserved F or W. The D gene is left open where the match is weak. Size is stated for part of the rows, as once, few or many counts, or as a class when the clone is expanded.

NA	TRBV11-2	NA	TRBJ2-5	CASSLSARASSRETQYF	TGTGCCAGCAGCTTATCGGCGCGGGCCTCGTCGCGAGAGACCCAGTACTTC
NA	TRBV12-3/TRBV12-4	TRBD1	TRBJ1-5	CASSFSDRGNQPQRF	TGTGCCAGCAGTTTCTCGGACAGGGGGAATCAGCCCCAGCGTTTT
NA	TRBV7-2	NA	TRBJ1-2	CASREGFNYGYTF	TGTGCCAGCAGGGAGGGCTTTAACTATGGCTACACCTTC
few	TRBV29-1	TRBD1	TRBJ2-1	CSVEDRDRVVGEQFF	TGCAGCGTTGAAGACCGGGACAGGGTGGTTGGGGAGCAGTTCTTC
NA	TRBV7-8	NA	TRBJ1-2	CASSLVVSQGYGYTF	TGTGCCAGCAGCTTAGTTGTCAGCCAGGGCTATGGCTACACCTTC
few	TRBV12-3/TRBV12-4	TRBD2	TRBJ2-3	CARFPPAVAGPTDTQYF	TGTGCCAGATTCCCGCCCGCTGTAGCGGGGCCCACAGATACGCAGTATTTT
NA	TRBV29-1	NA	TRBJ1-2	CSVPPGGGGYTF	TGCAGCGTCCCACCGGGGGGAGGAGGCTACACCTTC
once	TRBV14	NA	TRBJ2-3	CASSQVGGMRTDTQYF	TGTGCCAGCAGCCAAGTTGGGGGGATGAGGACAGATACGCAGTATTTT
NA	TRBV28	NA	TRBJ2-3	CASTEQGRDSTDTQYF	TGTGCCAGTACTGAGCAGGGGCGGGATAGCACAGATACGCAGTATTTT
many	TRBV7-6	TRBD2	TRBJ2-1	CASSRRTSGNYNEQFF	TGTGCCAGCAGCCGGAGGACTAGCGGTAACTACAATGAGCAGTTCTTC
NA	TRBV5-1	NA	TRBJ1-2	CASSTNGGNYGYTF	TGCGCCAGCAGCACGAACGGAGGTAACTATGGCTACACCTTC
NA	TRBV11-2	NA	TRBJ2-7	CASSFYEGQAKQYF	TGTGCCAGCAGCTTCTACGAAGGGCAGGCGAAGCAGTACTTC
NA	TRBV7-8	NA	TRBJ2-6	CASSPRAPGANVPTF	TGTGCCAGCAGCCCCAGGGCCCCGGGGGCCAACGTCCCGACTTTC
NA	TRBV29-1	TRBD1	TRBJ1-2	CSSGQGDNYGYTF	TGCAGCTCGGGACAGGGAGATAACTATGGCTACACCTTC
NA	TRBV7-9	TRBD1	TRBJ1-1	CASRTRQGMNTEAFF	TGTGCCAGCAGAACAAGACAGGGCATGAACACTGAAGCTTTCTTT
NA	TRBV5-1	NA	TRBJ2-1	CASSLGTMTGLDEQFF	TGCGCCAGCAGCTTGGGGACTATGACAGGTTTGGATGAGCAGTTCTTC
few	TRBV29-1	NA	TRBJ1-2	CSVDGQSYGYTF	TGCAGCGTTGATGGTCAGTCCTATGGCTACACCTTC
few	TRBV20-1	TRBD2	TRBJ2-7	CSGGLAERYEQYF	TGCAGTGGCGGACTAGCGGAGCGCTACGAGCAGTACTTC
once	TRBV27	NA	TRBJ2-4	CASSLQGKVNIQYF	TGTGCCAGCAGCCTCCAGGGAAAGGTCAACATTCAGTACTTC
few	TRBV6-2/TRBV6-3	NA	TRBJ1-1	CASSVDSTEAFF	TGTGCCAGCAGCGTGGACTCCACTGAAGCTTTCTTT
once	TRBV12-3/TRBV12-4	NA	TRBJ1-1	CASSLSGPPNTEAFF	TGTGCCAGCAGTTTATCGGGACCACCGAACACTGAAGCTTTCTTT
NA	TRBV5-1	TRBD2	TRBJ2-1	CASSFGLAGPREQFF	TGCGCCAGCAGCTTTGGACTAGCGGGGCCTAGGGAGCAGTTCTTC
NA	TRBV20-1	NA	TRBJ1-1	CPSGGVRTEAFF	TGCCCCTCTGGGGGGGTAAGAACTGAAGCTTTCTTT
NA	TRBV24-1	NA	TRBJ1-2	CATSDSTETNYGYTF	TGTGCCACCAGTGACTCGACGGAAACCAACTATGGCTACACCTTC
NA	TRBV20-1	NA	TRBJ1-2	CSARNPASYGYTF	TGCAGTGCTAGGAATCCAGCCTCCTATGGCTACACCTTC
NA	TRBV7-6	NA	TRBJ2-5	CASSLSSGSGQETQYF	TGTGCCAGCAGCTTATCGTCCGGTTCAGGGCAAGAGACCCAGTACTTC
NA	TRBV7-3	NA	TRBJ2-1	CASSPRYEGLNEQFF	TGTGCCAGCAGCCCCAGATACGAGGGTCTGAATGAGCAGTTCTTC
NA	TRBV12-3/TRBV12-4	TRBD2	TRBJ2-7	CASSPGKRGALSYEQYF	TGTGCCAGCAGTCCCGGTAAGCGGGGGGCTCTCTCCTACGAGCAGTACTTC
few	TRBV15	NA	TRBJ2-1	CATSSDAGAARDNEQFF	TGTGCCACCAGCAGTGATGCAGGGGCCGCGAGAGACAATGAGCAGTTCTTC
once	TRBV4-1	NA	TRBJ2-3	CASSQPTGSADTQYF	TGCGCCAGCAGCCAACCTACAGGGTCCGCAGATACGCAGTATTTT
NA	TRBV6-1	NA	TRBJ1-1	CATDSSGAFF	TGTGCCACCGACAGCTCCGGAGCTTTCTTT
once	TRBV12-3/TRBV12-4	NA	TRBJ2-7	CASSFLGGPPDEQYF	TGTGCCAGCAGTTTTCTAGGGGGTCCCCCGGACGAGCAGTACTTC
NA	TRBV28	TRBD1	TRBJ2-7	CASSFILRDRVPEQYF	TGTGCCAGCAGTTTCATCCTCCGGGACAGGGTTCCCGAGCAGTACTTC
NA	TRBV12-3/TRBV12-4	NA	TRBJ2-3	CASSPAVRTDTQYF	TGTGCCAGCAGCCCTGCTGTTCGCACAGATACGCAGTATTTT
few	TRBV7-3	TRBD1	TRBJ2-1	CASSFSGGHEQFF	TGTGCCAGCAGCTTTTCAGGGGGCCATGAGCAGTTCTTC
few	TRBV10-3	TRBD1	TRBJ2-1	CAISEPDRGGDDEQFF	TGTGCCATCAGTGAGCCGGACAGGGGAGGGGACGATGAGCAGTTCTTC
few	TRBV25-1	NA	TRBJ1-1	CASSVEGNTEAFF	TGTGCCAGCAGTGTGGAAGGGAACACTGAAGCTTTCTTT
NA	TRBV29-1	NA	TRBJ2-7	CSVYSTYEQYF	TGCAGCGTTTACTCAACCTACGAGCAGTACTTC
NA	TRBV20-1	NA	TRBJ2-7	CSAEGVGYEQYF	TGCAGTGCTGAAGGAGTCGGGTACGAGCAGTACTTC
NA	TRBV5-1	NA	TRBJ1-2	CASSLLQGRNYGYTF	TGCGCCAGCAGCTTGCTGCAGGGTCGTAACTATGGCTACACCTTC
NA	TRBV4-2	TRBD2	TRBJ2-3	CASSQAPVASGPLSTDTQYF	TGTGCCAGCAGCCAAGCGCCCGTGGCTAGCGGGCCACTTAGCACAGATACGCAGTATTTT
few	TRBV5-1	TRBD1	TRBJ2-2	CASSLGTGDTGELFF	TGCGCCAGCAGCCTGGGGACAGGAGACACCGGGGAGCTGTTTTTT
NA	TRBV6-2/TRBV6-3	TRBD2	TRBJ2-5	CASRLAGETQYF	TGTGCCAGCAGATTAGCGGGAGAGACCCAGTACTTC
few	TRBV5-1	NA	TRBJ2-5	CASSAYPTGETQYF	TGCGCCAGCAGCGCGTACCCCACGGGGGAGACCCAGTACTTC
NA	TRBV20-1	TRBD2	TRBJ2-3	CSAPRASGSFPDTQYF	TGCAGTGCCCCAAGGGCTAGCGGGTCCTTCCCAGATACGCAGTATTTT
few	TRBV12-3/TRBV12-4	NA	TRBJ2-3	CASSPPPARPSDTQYF	TGTGCCAGCAGTCCCCCTCCGGCTAGGCCCTCCGATACGCAGTATTTT
NA	TRBV4-3	NA	TRBJ2-7	CASSQDLLYEQYF	TGCGCCAGCAGCCAAGATCTCCTCTACGAGCAGTACTTC